Following are 29 T cell receptor beta chains from one sample sequenced in a study of T-cell reconstitution after alpha-beta-depleted transplantation in children (dated by TCRdb to 2015 to 2016). Libraries were built with PCR. Sequenced using an Illumina HiSeq 2500. TCR libraries were prepared with molecular barcoding, using unique molecular identifiers to normalize TCRbeta repertoire quantification. The public reads were quality trimmed at Q25 with fastp and then assembled into clones with MiXCR by TCRdb, keeping productive beta chains. Rows are combined by CDR3 protein, so each entry shows the most common genes and DNA. Counted in this sample were 400,000 to 500,000 distinct CDR3 sequences; approximately 11% of them appeared once. The top ten hold 4.5% to 6% of the sample. Material: PBMCs from the stem cell graft donor, obtained from the stem cell graft. Receptors were obtained from a human donor who donated a stem cell graft to a child with acute myeloid leukemia.

The chain links TRBV14 to TRBJ2-5; 13 bases are a match to TRBD2. Germline CDR1 is SGHDN and CDR2 is FVKESK. The V gene end was trimmed by 3 bases and the J gene end by 2 bases; junction bases not matched to a gene: 6. CDR3 size: 17 residues. The CDR3 protein is CASSHNQGLAGQETQYF. The CDR3 nucleotides are TGTGCCAGCAGCCATAACCAGGGACTAGCGGGGCAAGAGACCCAGTACTTC.

This clonotype came up a few times. The chain recombines TRBV2 with TRBJ2-7; D tentatively reads TRBD1 or TRBD2 (6 bases each). From germline, CDR1 is SNHLY and CDR2 FYNNEI. This CDR3 region has 12 residues. V lost 6 bases to trimming and J lost 6 bases, with 12 bases between them. As DNA, the CDR3 is TGTGCCAGCAGGTTAGGGGGGATCGAGCAGTACGTC. It is translated as CASRLGGIEQYV.

This clonotype has more than one count but fewer than ten. The chain joins TRBV29-1 to TRBJ2-2; possible D gene TRBD2, 5 bases. Trimming took off 4 bases at V and 0 bases at J, with 9 bases between the two ends. Germline CDR1 SQVTM, CDR2 ANQGSEA. The CDR3 is 14 residues long. The CDR3 bases are TGCAGCGTTGGAGGGAACTCGAACACCGGGGAGCTGTTTTTT. This gives the protein CSVGGNSNTGELFF.

Comments on this clonotype: Being one base from a much bigger clone, this may be a read error. This chain joins TRBV3-1 and TRBJ2-2; D gene uncertain. V was pared by 3 bases and J by 4 bases, with 3 bases between. CDR1 is LGHDT, CDR2 YNNKEL, per germline (reference sequence). The CDR3 has 12 residues. CDR3 in DNA: TGTGCCAGCAGCCAGAGCACCGGGGAGCTGTTTTTT. Protein: CASSQSTGELFF.

This clonotype was picked up many times. The V call is TRBV7-6, the J call TRBJ2-2, with a tentative D call TRBD2 (7 bases). This CDR3 comprises 16 residues. The germline V gene has CDR1 SGHVS and CDR2 FNYEAQ. V was cut by 1 base and J by 5 bases, with 14 bases left in between. As DNA, the CDR3 is TGTGCCAGCAGCTTAGAGGCACAGGGAGGGACCGGGGAGCTGTTTTTT. Its protein product is CASSLEAQGGTGELFF.

This clonotype was seen only a few times. The chain carries TRBV20-1 and TRBJ2-5; 8 bases line up with TRBD1. The CDR3 consists of 12 residues. Germline lookup yields CDR1 DFQATT and CDR2 SNEGSKA (reference sequence). V gave up 6 bases and J gave up 5 bases; unmatched junction bases: 5. The CDR3 DNA sequence: TGCAGTGCCCAGGACAGGGCTGAGACCCAGTACTTC. Translated: CSAQDRAETQYF.

The chain employs TRBV10-3 and TRBJ2-1; D call uncertain. Deletions cut 6 bases from V and 4 bases from J, with 16 bases between. The V gene's germline CDR1 is ENHRY and CDR2 SYGVKD. The CDR3 has 15 amino acids. The CDR3 nucleotides are TGTGCCATCAGGAGCCCCTCGACAAGTTACAATGAGCAGTTCTTC. This encodes CAIRSPSTSYNEQFF.

This clonotype was found a few times. The genes are TRBV15 and TRBJ2-3, with a weak D call TRBD2 (5 bases). Germline values: CDR1 LNHNV, CDR2 YYDKDF (reference sequence). The CDR3 has 15 amino acids. V shed 1 base and J shed 4 bases, with 12 bases lying between them. The CDR3 DNA reads as TGTGCCACCAGCAGAGTGAATAGCGCGGCAGATACGCAGTATTTT. Residues: CATSRVNSAADTQYF.

The sample holds many counts of this clonotype. The V call is TRBV5-1, the J call TRBJ1-1, with D maybe TRBD1 (5 bases). CDR3 size: 14 residues. Germline V gives CDR1 SGHRS, CDR2 YFSETQ. V was pared by 0 bases and J by 1 base, with 7 bases between. In DNA form, the CDR3 reads TGCGCCAGCAGCTTGGGGGGCCAGAACACTGAAGCTTTCTTT. Its protein product is CASSLGGQNTEAFF.

V is TRBV20-1 and J is TRBJ2-5; D unresolved. CDR3 length equals 8 residues. Germline V lookup: CDR1 DFQATT, CDR2 SNEGSKA (reference sequence). The CDR3: CRAGTQYF. CDR3 DNA sequence: TGCAGGGCTGGGACCCAGTACTTC.

A few counts support this clonotype. The chain links TRBV15 to TRBJ1-5; D is undetermined. The CDR3 length is 13 residues. Between the trimmed V and J ends, which lost 3 bases and 0 bases, there was a span of 3 bases. Germline V gene lookup returns CDR1 LNHNV and CDR2 YYDKDF (reference sequence). The CDR3 region is CATSRNSNQPQHF. DNA of the CDR3: TGTGCCACCAGCAGGAATAGCAATCAGCCCCAGCATTTT.

This clonotype was detected ten times or more. The chain has TRBV12-3 or TRBV12-4 and TRBJ1-5, with D maybe TRBD1 (5 bases). V was shortened by 5 bases and J by 3 bases, with 11 bases between the two germline ends. CDR3 size: 14 residues. As DNA, the CDR3 is TGTGCCAGCAGTCCGGGGGGTTTCAATCAGCCCCAGCATTTT. Translating gives CASSPGGFNQPQHF.

This chain uses TRBV15 with TRBJ2-2, with D perhaps matching TRBD2 (5 bases). Germline V gene lookup returns CDR1 LNHNV and CDR2 YYDKDF (reference sequence). The V end lost 0 bases, the J end lost 2 bases, and 10 bases lay between the germline ends. The CDR3 is 16 amino acids. CDR3 region: CATSRDRGINTGELFF. In nucleotides, the CDR3 is TGTGCCACCAGCAGAGATCGGGGAATTAACACCGGGGAGCTGTTTTTT.

The gene calls are TRBV2 and TRBJ2-2; 8 bases match TRBD2. Germline CDR1 reads SNHLY; CDR2 reads FYNNEI. With 0 bases clipped from V and 5 bases from J, the junction kept 2 bases outside the gene matches. The CDR3 runs to 15 residues. In DNA, the CDR3 is TGTGCCAGCAGTGAAGCTAGCGGGGTAACCGGGGAGCTGTTTTTT. Amino acids: CASSEASGVTGELFF.

The CDR3 loop is CASSLLPTDPVSPQHF. CDR3 nucleotides: TGTGCCAGCAGCTTACTCCCGACGGACCCCGTATCGCCCCAGCATTTT. The chain recombines TRBV7-8 with TRBJ1-5; no reliable D call. CDR1 and CDR2 (germline): SGHVS, FQNEAQ. The CDR3 totals 16 residues. Between the trimmed V and J ends, which lost 2 bases and 9 bases, there was a span of 20 bases.

The chain links TRBV20-1 to TRBJ2-5, with 12 bases fitting TRBD2. CDR3 length: 15 amino acids. V dropped 8 bases and J dropped 5; count of bases not matched to a gene: 12. Germline V gene sequence: CDR1 DFQATT, CDR2 SNEGSKA (reference sequence). The CDR3 protein is CSTSPSGGAQETQYF. CDR3 in DNA: TGCAGTACGAGTCCTAGCGGGGGGGCTCAGGAGACCCAGTACTTC.

This chain uses TRBV6-1 with TRBJ2-7; TRBD2 matches 8 bases. CDR1 is MNHNS and CDR2 is SASEGT in the germline V gene. J lost 4 bases, V lost 0 bases, and 2 bases had no gene match. The CDR3 contains 14 residues. The DNA for the CDR3 is TGTGCCAGCAGTGAAGCTACTAGCGGTTACGAGCAGTACGTC. Translating it yields CASSEATSGYEQYV.

V is TRBV4-3 and J is TRBJ2-1; D might be TRBD2 (5 bases). The V gene lost 0 bases and the J gene lost 2 bases, with 11 bases spanning the gap. Per the germline V gene, CDR1 is LGHNA and CDR2 is YSLEER. CDR3 length equals 16 residues. The CDR3 reads CASSQEQAETYNEQFF. In DNA form, the CDR3 reads TGCGCCAGCAGCCAAGAGCAAGCGGAGACCTACAATGAGCAGTTCTTC.

This clonotype occurred a few times. The chain links TRBV20-1 to TRBJ1-6; 8 nucleotides align to TRBD1. V lost 6 bases to trimming and J lost 8 bases; unmatched junction nucleotides: 3. The CDR3 covers 12 residues. Germline V gene sequence: CDR1 DFQATT, CDR2 SNEGSKA (reference sequence). The CDR3 region has the DNA TGCAGTGCAGCGACAGGGGATTCACCCCTCCACTTT. It translates to CSAATGDSPLHF.

This clonotype was recorded at least ten times. This chain uses TRBV2 with TRBJ1-4; 9 bases match TRBD1. The CDR3 is 15 amino acids. V lost 0 bases and J lost 8; bases outside the gene matches: 4. Germline CDR1 SNHLY, CDR2 FYNNEI. CDR3 nucleotides: TGTGCCAGCAGTGAAGCGGGGACAGGGTGGGAAAAACTGTTTTTT. It yields the protein CASSEAGTGWEKLFF. Combining the CDR3 with reference TRBV2 and TRBJ1-4 gives the whole variable domain EPEVTQTPSHQVTQMGQEVILRCVPISNHLYFYWYRQILGQKVEFLVSFYNNEISEKSEIFDDQFSVERPDGSNFTLKIRSTKLEDSAMYFCASSEAGTGWEKLFFGSGTQLSVL.

Judged by abundance, this clonotype is medium-sized. The chain joins TRBV7-9 to TRBJ2-7; TRBD2 matches 7 bases. V was pared by 3 bases and J by 0 bases, with 5 bases of the junction left unmatched. The CDR3 is 15 residues long. The germline V gene encodes CDR1 SEHNR and CDR2 FQNEAQ (reference sequence). CDR3 DNA: TGTGCCAGCAGCTTCGACTCTAGCGGCTCCTACGAGCAGTACTTC. Translating it yields CASSFDSSGSYEQYF.

The chain has TRBV7-6 and TRBJ2-3, with no clear D. The germline V gene has CDR1 SGHVS and CDR2 FNYEAQ. The CDR3 has 12 residues. The V and J ends lost 8 bases and 2 bases respectively, with 8 bases between them. The CDR3: CASGGDTDTQYF. As DNA, the CDR3 is TGTGCCAGCGGCGGAGACACAGATACGCAGTATTTT.

This clonotype was seen only a few times. This rearrangement joins TRBV5-1 to TRBJ1-5; no firm D call. Between the trimmed V and J ends, which lost 0 bases and 6 bases, there was a span of 13 bases. In germline, CDR1 is SGHRS, CDR2 YFSETQ. The CDR3 runs 15 residues. DNA for the CDR3: TGCGCCAGCAGCTTGGATGGGGAGAGAGGTCAGCCCCAGCATTTT. This codes for CASSLDGERGQPQHF.

This clonotype showed up just a few times. The V and J genes are TRBV27 and TRBJ2-1, with TRBD1 matching over 10 bases. The CDR3 has 15 residues. V was pared by 4 bases and J by 2 bases, with 2 bases of the junction left unmatched. Germline CDR1 and CDR2: MNHEY and SMNVEV (reference sequence). In DNA form, the CDR3 reads TGTGCCAGCAGTTCGGGGACAGGGGCCTACAATGAGCAGTTCTTC. As protein: CASSSGTGAYNEQFF.

This clonotype was seen only a few times. J is TRBJ1-2 and V is TRBV29-1; 8 bases map to TRBD1. V dropped 6 bases and J dropped 7; count of bases not matched to a gene: 7. CDR1 SQVTM and CDR2 ANQGSEA come from the germline V gene. CDR3 length equals 12 residues. This CDR3 reads CSVTGGVRGYTF. In nucleotides, the CDR3 is TGCAGCGTAACAGGGGGGGTTCGTGGCTACACCTTC.

J is TRBJ2-1 and V is TRBV20-1, with TRBD1 matching over 9 bases. The CDR3 length is 17 residues. With V trimmed by 0 bases and J by 8 bases, 14 bases remained unmatched. Germline CDR1 and CDR2: DFQATT and SNEGSKA (reference sequence). The CDR3 loop is CSARDFSRTGALDEQFF. CDR3 in DNA: TGCAGTGCTAGAGATTTTTCACGGACAGGGGCTTTGGATGAGCAGTTCTTC.

This clonotype was recorded a few times. This sequence joins TRBV20-1 and TRBJ2-3; tentatively, D is TRBD2 (6 bases). Germline V gives CDR1 DFQATT, CDR2 SNEGSKA (reference sequence). Trimming shortened V by 1 base and J by 0 bases, and 11 bases separated the two germline ends. The CDR3 sequence is 15 residues long. For the CDR3, the DNA is TGCAGTGCTAGAGGGGACTTCTCTAGCACAGATACGCAGTATTTT. It specifies CSARGDFSSTDTQYF.

This clonotype was recorded at least ten times. Germline is not matched at one junction end, which may reflect a read error. The chain links TRBV5-1 to TRBJ2-7, with TRBD2 identical over 10 bases. This CDR3 is 13 amino acids long. Germline V gene lookup returns CDR1 SGHRS and CDR2 YFSETQ. Written as DNA, the CDR3 is TGTGCCAGCAGTTGGACTAGCGGCTACGAGCAGTACTTC. It translates to CASSWTSGYEQYF.

With regard to this clonotype: An end of the junction differs from the germline gene, which may be a read error. The CDR3 bases are TGCGCCAGCAGCCAACTGACAGGGGATCAGGCCCAGCATTTT. Amino acids: CASSQLTGDQAQHF. The chain links TRBV4-1 to TRBJ1-5, with 8 positions matching TRBD1. CDR3 length equals 14 residues. Germline CDR1 is MGHRA and CDR2 is YSYEKL.